A single sample gave rise to the 16 T cell receptor beta chains below, sequenced in a study of blood T cell repertoires in COVID-19. This table comes from immunoSEQ multiplex PCR, and its TCRdb copy is limited to in-frame clones, with some not included. Among some 450,000 clones, about nine tenths were seen once, and the ten largest hold over 9.5%. The sequencing sample was made of peripheral blood. The receptors were sampled from a woman aged 50 to 60 with COVID-19, enrolled during active disease.

This clone has more than one count but fewer than ten. V is TRBV2 and J is TRBJ1-2; no definite D call. Germline V CDR1 and CDR2: SNHLY, FYNNEI. The CDR3 length is 12 residues. V lost 6 bases and J 3 bases, leaving 8 bases between the germline ends. CDR3 in amino acids: CASRNSDYGYTF. The CDR3 DNA is TGTGCCAGCAGGAACTCGGACTATGGCTACACCTTC.

The chain links TRBV28 to TRBJ1-2, with no clear D. This CDR3 is built from 14 residues. V lost 2 bases to trimming and J lost 13 bases, with 20 bases between them. CDR1 and CDR2 (germline): MDHEN, SYDVKM. CDR3 region: CASSLPPAGPAGTF. The CDR3 DNA reads TGTGCCAGCAGTTTACCCCCCGCGGGCCCGGCCGGCACCTTC.

This chain uses TRBV6-5 with TRBJ1-5, with 9 positions matching TRBD1. Per the germline V gene, CDR1 is MNHEY and CDR2 is SVGAGI. The CDR3 loop spans 13 amino acids. V was pared by 8 bases and J by 6 bases, with 5 bases of the junction left unmatched. CDR3 nucleotides: TGTGCCAGCCGCGACAGGGGGAGTCAGCCCCAGCATTTT. Translation gives CASRDRGSQPQHF.

V is TRBV28 and J is TRBJ1-5; D may be TRBD1 (5 bases). Germline-derived CDR1 and CDR2 are MDHEN and SYDVKM. The CDR3 covers 15 residues. Trimming took off 4 bases at V and 0 bases at J, with 10 bases between the two ends. The CDR3 loop reads CASSSTDISNQPQHF. The CDR3 region has the DNA TGTGCCAGCAGTTCAACGGACATTAGCAATCAGCCCCAGCATTTT.

In this sample, this clone turned up once. The chain couples TRBV27 to TRBJ1-1, with D possibly being TRBD1 (6 bases). The germline CDR1 and CDR2 sequences are MNHEY and SMNVEV (reference sequence). Trimming took 4 bases from V and 4 from J, leaving 13 bases between them. The CDR3 totals 14 residues. CDR3 loop: CASSWGGLGTEAFF. The CDR3 DNA reads as TGTGCCAGCAGTTGGGGGGGCCTGGGCACTGAAGCTTTCTTT.

The rearrangement uses TRBV7-2 and TRBJ2-1; D may be TRBD1 (5 bases). Deletions cut 5 bases from V and 4 bases from J, with 9 bases between. The CDR3 is made up of 13 amino acids. Germline V gene data show CDR1 as SGHTA and CDR2 as FQGNSA. CDR3 DNA: TGTGCCAGCAGCGCCGACAGTTACAATGAGCAGTTCTTC. Its translation is CASSADSYNEQFF.

The rearrangement links TRBV4-1 to TRBJ2-1; D possibly corresponds to TRBD2 (6 bases). CDR1 is MGHRA and CDR2 is YSYEKL in the germline V gene. CDR3 length equals 14 residues. The V end was cut by 4 bases, the J end by 3 bases, with 10 bases between. The CDR3 is CASSRGTDYNEQFF. Here the CDR3 DNA reads TGCGCCAGCAGCCGCGGGACGGACTACAATGAGCAGTTCTTC.

V and J are TRBV6-5 and TRBJ1-2; 8 bases are a match to TRBD1. The CDR3 runs to 14 residues. The V segment lost 2 bases and the J segment 6 bases; nucleotides outside the gene matches: 5. Germline values: CDR1 MNHEY, CDR2 SVGAGI. CDR3 protein: CASSYRTGYDGYTF. The CDR3 DNA is TGTGCCAGCAGTTACCGGACAGGGTATGATGGCTACACCTTC.

This chain joins TRBV5-1 and TRBJ1-1; possibly TRBD1 for D (6 bases). Trimming removed 0 bases at V and 4 bases at J, with 10 bases between. Germline V gene sequence: CDR1 SGHRS, CDR2 YFSETQ. The CDR3 has 14 amino acids. In nucleotides, the CDR3 is TGCGCCAGCAGCTTGGGGGGGCGGACCACTGAAGCTTTCTTT. It is translated as CASSLGGRTTEAFF.

This chain joins TRBV9 and TRBJ2-1; the match to TRBD1 covers 8 bases. V lost 0 bases to trimming and J lost 0 bases; unmatched junction nucleotides: 5. Germline V gene data show CDR1 as SGDLS and CDR2 as YYNGEE. CDR3 length: 17 amino acids. CDR3 coding DNA: TGTGCCAGCAGCGTAGGGCAGGGGGCCCCCTCCTACAATGAGCAGTTCTTC. It yields the protein CASSVGQGAPSYNEQFF.

The chain has TRBV29-1 and TRBJ1-1, with no clear D. There are 14 residues in the CDR3. Deletions cut 6 bases from V and 5 bases from J, with 19 bases between. Germline V gives CDR1 SQVTM, CDR2 ANQGSEA. In DNA, the CDR3 is TGCAGCGTGATACAAGAGGCGCTCGGAACTGAAGCTTTCTTT. Translated: CSVIQEALGTEAFF.

J is TRBJ1-1 and V is TRBV3-1 (or the pseudogene TRBV3-2); D may be TRBD1 (5 bases). Germline CDR1 reads LGHDT; CDR2 reads YNNKEL (reference sequence). The CDR3 runs 13 residues. V lost 2 bases, J lost 10 bases, and 14 bases lay in between. The CDR3 coding sequence is TGTGCCAGCAGCCAACGAAGGGCGGGGGGAGCTTTCTTT. Its translation is CASSQRRAGGAFF.

This clone was observed a few times. This sequence joins TRBV7-8 and TRBJ1-1; TRBD1 aligns across 7 bases. The V segment lost 2 bases and the J segment 3 bases; nucleotides outside the gene matches: 3. The CDR3 is 14 residues long. CDR1 is SGHVS, CDR2 FQNEAQ, per germline. CDR3 bases: TGTGCCAGCAGCTTAAGCAGGGGGGACACTGAAGCTTTCTTT. The encoded protein is CASSLSRGDTEAFF.

DNA of the CDR3: TGTGCCAGCAGCCATACAGAGAACACTGAAGCTTTCTTT. Translated, it gives CASSHTENTEAFF. The V gene is TRBV3-1 (or the pseudogene TRBV3-2), the J gene TRBJ1-1; D unclear. V lost 3 bases to trimming and J lost 1 base, with 6 bases between them. Germline CDR1 and CDR2: LGHDT and YNNKEL (reference sequence). The CDR3 contains 13 residues.

This sequence joins TRBV5-4 and TRBJ1-1; 8 bases are a match to TRBD1. Per germline, CDR1 SGHNT and CDR2 YYREEE (reference sequence). V dropped 0 bases and J dropped 5; count of bases not matched to a gene: 6. The CDR3 runs to 15 residues. The CDR3 coding sequence is TGTGCCAGCAGCTTGGAGACAGGGGTGACAACTGAAGCTTTCTTT. Translating gives CASSLETGVTTEAFF.

The chain combines TRBV2 with TRBJ1-5; tentatively, D is TRBD1 (6 bases). The CDR3 is made up of 16 amino acids. CDR1 and CDR2 (germline): SNHLY, FYNNEI. The V gene lost 6 bases and the J gene lost 5 bases, with 20 bases spanning the gap. The CDR3 loop is CASSLQRGGLDQPQHF. The DNA for the CDR3 is TGTGCCAGCAGCCTCCAGCGGGGGGGGCTAGATCAGCCCCAGCATTTT.